This T cell receptor (beta chain) is drawn from a study of blood T cells in healthy people across ages. Alongside a J-beta primer mix, a sample-barcoded 5' primer served in a second PCR lasting about 6 to 11 cycles. TCRdb re-called the 5' RACE reads through MiXCR, storing one row per CDR3 protein. The profile covers about 1,600,000 distinct CDR3 sequences, with around 42% appearing a single time and 7.9% taken by the ten largest. There are 14 residues in the CDR3. CDR1 is MNHEY and CDR2 is SMNVEV in the germline V gene (reference sequence). The trim removed 2 bases at V and 9 bases at J, leaving 7 bases unmatched.

Sequencing input: blood. J is TRBJ2-3 and V is TRBV27; 8 bases are a match to TRBD1. The TCR originated in a woman between 18 and 29 years old in good health. The CDR3 loop reads CASSLGQGGGTQYF. The CDR3 DNA reads as TGTGCCAGCAGTTTAGGACAGGGAGGAGGGACGCAGTATTTT.